The subject of this entry is one TCR beta chain. The antigen is not known. These data belong to a study of cytomegalovirus exposure and HLA in healthy donors. Primers for the PCR totalled 60 Vbeta and 13 Jbeta. TCRdb's table, derived via immunoSEQ multiplex PCR, lists solely in-frame clones and lacks some. The sample table includes some 53,000 clones. Germline V gene sequence: CDR1 SGHDT, CDR2 YYEEEE. V lost 3 bases and J lost 6; bases outside the gene matches: 10. This CDR3 is built from 15 residues. Whole-study results and caveats: Sequences of the TCR beta chain were said to predict the HLA-A and HLA-B alleles of most subjects accurately.

It was healthy bone marrow donors who served as donors. J is TRBJ1-1 and V is TRBV5-6, with 8 bases matching TRBD1. The receptor was derived from an older woman in good health and CMV-seropositive. Material for sequencing was PBMCs. The CDR3 loop is CASSYGTGDFAEAFF. The DNA for the CDR3 is TGTGCCAGCAGCTATGGGACAGGTGATTTCGCTGAAGCTTTCTTT.